This T cell receptor (beta chain) was documented in a study of regulatory T cells in long-lasting Graves disease. Time point noted: newly diagnosed GD, antithyroid drugs for less than 3 months. PBMCs were the source of the RNA used for TCR sequencing. The source of the patients was an endocrinology department in Xi'an, China. Whole-study results and caveats: Persistent Graves' patients possessed reduced TCR diversity relative to recently diagnosed ones. Newly diagnosed disease favored TRBV20-1 and TRBJ2-1 over persistent disease.

As concerns this clonotype: Antigen: not known.

Construction of the TCR beta libraries employed iRepertoire HTBI primers in conjunction with Arm-PCR of CDR3 regions. TCRdb passed the multiplex PCR reads through MiXCR, listing each CDR3 protein once. Of roughly 400,000 distinct CDR3 sequences in the sample, 15% were seen once. The germline V and J ends were trimmed by 4 bases and 10 bases, with 25 bases remaining between them. The CDR3 contains 16 residues. In germline, CDR1 is MDHEN, CDR2 SYDVKM. These data also formed part of another study, on T cells in Graves' hyperthyroidism and ophthalmopathy.

Sequenced here: peripheral blood mononuclear cells (PBMCs), sampled at new diagnosis, from a patient treated with antithyroid drugs. The sequence came from a woman between 40 and 50 years old with Graves disease. The rearrangement links TRBV28 to TRBJ2-5, with D possibly TRBD2 on 7 matching bases. CDR3 amino acids: CASSSSLGGGSVSQYF. For the CDR3, the DNA is TGTGCCAGCAGTTCATCCCTGGGGGGGGGCTCGGTGAGCCAGTACTTC. The full variable domain, completed using reference TRBV28 and TRBJ2-5, is DVKVTQSSRYLVKRTGEKVFLECVQDMDHENMFWYRQDPGLGLRLIYFSYDVKMKEKGDIPEGYSVSREKKERFSLILESASTNQTSMYLCASSSSLGGGSVSQYFGPGTRLLVL.